This passage covers 9 T cell receptor beta chains from one sample sequenced in a study of T cell repertoires in cytomegalovirus infection. No antigens are known for them. Each CDR3 protein gets one entry after TCRdb re-called the reads with MiXCR. The data show roughly 700,000 distinct CDR3 sequences, around 32% seen once. This material consisted of cultured PBMCs, taken from culture after CMV antigen stimulation. The receptors come from a human donor in good health (CMV status not recorded). Some clones in this sample may be carry-over from other donors' samples.

This chain links TRBV12-3 or TRBV12-4 with TRBJ1-2; D ambiguous. The CDR3 runs 14 residues. Deletions cut 6 bases from V and 7 bases from J, with 18 bases between. The DNA of the CDR3 is TGTGCCAGCAGCCTACTTCACAAGGCGAGTGGCTACACCTTC. Its translation is CASSLLHKASGYTF.

This clonotype was detected only a few times. V usage is TRBV7-8 and J usage is TRBJ2-4; D might be TRBD2 (6 bases). Germline CDR1 reads SGHVS; CDR2 reads FQNEAQ. With 1 base removed from V and 7 bases from J, the gap between germline ends came to 11 bases. The CDR3 is made up of 14 amino acids. CDR3 nucleotides: TGTGCCAGCAGCTTAGGACTAGTGGGGAACATTCAGTACTTC. This codes for CASSLGLVGNIQYF.

This chain joins TRBV5-1 and TRBJ2-7; 9 bases are shared with TRBD1. CDR1 and CDR2 (germline): SGHRS, YFSETQ. Germline trimming cut 4 bases from V and 3 bases from J; bases unmatched to any gene: 8. This CDR3 has 15 amino acids. In nucleotides, the CDR3 is TGCGCCAGCAGCAAAAACAGGGGGCCATTCTACGAGCAGTACTTC. This codes for CASSKNRGPFYEQYF.

This chain joins TRBV4-1 and TRBJ1-4; the D is unclear. Germline values: CDR1 MGHRA, CDR2 YSYEKL. CDR3 length: 15 residues. Trimming cost V 4 bases and J 5 bases, with 14 bases left between them. The CDR3 reads CASSPLETGNEKLFF. The DNA for the CDR3 is TGCGCCAGCAGCCCCCTGGAGACGGGCAATGAAAAACTGTTTTTT.

The V and J genes are TRBV7-6 and TRBJ2-3; no definite D call. The germline CDR1 and CDR2 sequences are SGHVS and FNYEAQ. V was trimmed by 6 bases and J by 2 bases, leaving 9 bases between them. The CDR3 spans 13 residues. The CDR3 coding sequence is TGTGCCAGCAGGCAAGAGCCCACAGATACGCAGTATTTT. Its protein product is CASRQEPTDTQYF.

This CDR3 is CSARDPAGEAFF. DNA of the CDR3: TGCAGTGCTAGAGATCCGGCAGGTGAAGCTTTCTTT. This chain uses TRBV20-1 with TRBJ1-1; D ambiguous. Trimming left V 0 bases short and J 7 bases short, with 9 bases between. CDR1 is DFQATT, CDR2 SNEGSKA, per germline (reference sequence). This CDR3 is built from 12 residues.

The chain uses TRBV19 and TRBJ2-3; D possibly corresponds to TRBD2 (6 bases). Germline V gene data show CDR1 as LNHDA and CDR2 as SQIVND (reference sequence). V was clipped by 6 bases and J by 1 base, with 11 bases between them. The CDR3 is 14 residues long. CDR3 region: CASRSERGTDTQYF. The CDR3 nucleotides are TGTGCCAGTAGGTCCGAGCGGGGCACAGATACGCAGTATTTT.

This clonotype came up a few times. The chain is built from TRBV7-2 and TRBJ2-6; D gene unclear. The CDR3 is 14 amino acids. V gave up 5 bases and J gave up 4 bases, with 9 bases separating them. The germline gives CDR1 SGHTA, CDR2 FQGNSA. CDR3 loop: CASSTTTGANVLTF. CDR3 DNA sequence: TGTGCCAGCAGCACTACGACAGGGGCCAACGTCCTGACTTTC.

The DNA of the CDR3 is TGTGCCAGCAGCCCGGGGGCAGAGTCCTACGAGCAGTACTTC. Protein: CASSPGAESYEQYF. This chain connects TRBV6-2 or TRBV6-3 to TRBJ2-7, with D possibly being TRBD1 or TRBD2 (6 bases each). From germline, CDR1 is MNHEY and CDR2 SVGEGT. This CDR3 has 14 residues. V lost 6 bases and J 1 base, leaving 13 bases between the germline ends.